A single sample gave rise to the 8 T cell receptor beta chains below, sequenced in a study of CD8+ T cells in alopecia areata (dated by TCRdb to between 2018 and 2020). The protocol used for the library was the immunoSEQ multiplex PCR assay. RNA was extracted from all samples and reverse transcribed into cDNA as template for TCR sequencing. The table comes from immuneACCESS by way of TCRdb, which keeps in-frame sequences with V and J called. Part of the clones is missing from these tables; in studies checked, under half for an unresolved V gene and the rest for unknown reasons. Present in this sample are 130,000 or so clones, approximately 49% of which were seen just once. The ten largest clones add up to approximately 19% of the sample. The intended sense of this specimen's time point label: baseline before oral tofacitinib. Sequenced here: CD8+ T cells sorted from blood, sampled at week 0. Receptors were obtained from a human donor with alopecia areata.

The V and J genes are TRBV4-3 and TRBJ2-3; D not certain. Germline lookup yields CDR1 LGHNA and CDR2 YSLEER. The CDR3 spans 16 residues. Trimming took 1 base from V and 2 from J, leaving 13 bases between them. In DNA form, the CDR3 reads TGCGCCAGCAGCCAAGCTCCGGGCCTCGTCACAGATACGCAGTATTTT. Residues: CASSQAPGLVTDTQYF.

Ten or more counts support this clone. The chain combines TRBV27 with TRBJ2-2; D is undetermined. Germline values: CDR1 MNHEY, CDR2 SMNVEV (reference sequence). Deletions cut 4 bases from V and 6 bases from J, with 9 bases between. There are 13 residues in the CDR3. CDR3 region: CASSSLGAGELFF. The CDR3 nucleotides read TGTGCCAGCAGTTCCCTTGGGGCCGGGGAGCTGTTTTTT.

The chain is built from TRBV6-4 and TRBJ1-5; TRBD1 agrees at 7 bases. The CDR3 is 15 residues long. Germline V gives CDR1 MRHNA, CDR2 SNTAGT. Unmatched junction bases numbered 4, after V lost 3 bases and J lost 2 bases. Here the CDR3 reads CASSEDGQGNQPQHF. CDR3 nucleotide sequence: TGTGCCAGCAGTGAAGACGGACAGGGCAATCAGCCCCAGCATTTT.

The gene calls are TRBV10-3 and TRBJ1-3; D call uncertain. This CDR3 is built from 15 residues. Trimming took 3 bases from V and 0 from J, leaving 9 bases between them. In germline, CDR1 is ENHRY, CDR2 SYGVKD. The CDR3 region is CAISDPATSGNTIYF. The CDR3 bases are TGTGCCATCAGTGATCCAGCCACCTCTGGAAACACCATATATTTT.

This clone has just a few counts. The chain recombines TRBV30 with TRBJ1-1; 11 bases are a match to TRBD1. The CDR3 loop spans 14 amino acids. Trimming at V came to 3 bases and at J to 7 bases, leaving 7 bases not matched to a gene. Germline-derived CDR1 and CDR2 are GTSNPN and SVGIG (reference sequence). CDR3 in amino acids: CAWSVGTGGDEAFF. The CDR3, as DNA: TGTGCCTGGAGCGTAGGGACAGGGGGAGATGAAGCTTTCTTT.

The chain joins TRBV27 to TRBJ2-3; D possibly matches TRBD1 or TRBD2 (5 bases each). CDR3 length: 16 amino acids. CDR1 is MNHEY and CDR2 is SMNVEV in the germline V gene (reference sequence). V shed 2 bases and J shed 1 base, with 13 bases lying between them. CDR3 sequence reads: CASSLLGIGGTDTQYF. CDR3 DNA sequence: TGTGCCAGCAGTTTACTCGGGATAGGGGGCACAGATACGCAGTATTTT.

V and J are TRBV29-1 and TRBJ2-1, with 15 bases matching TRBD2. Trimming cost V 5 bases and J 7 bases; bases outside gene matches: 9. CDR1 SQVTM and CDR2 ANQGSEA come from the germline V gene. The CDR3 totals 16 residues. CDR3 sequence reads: CSVLGTSGGIENEQFF. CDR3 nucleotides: TGCAGCGTTCTGGGGACTAGCGGGGGGATAGAAAATGAGCAGTTCTTC.

The CDR3 loop is CASTNRTGGDPEAFF. CDR3 DNA: TGTGCCAGCACAAACAGGACGGGGGGCGATCCTGAAGCTTTCTTT. The chain employs TRBV5-4 and TRBJ1-1; the D gene is possibly TRBD1 (6 bases). Trimming left V 6 bases short and J 6 bases short, with 21 bases between. The germline V gene encodes CDR1 SGHNT and CDR2 YYREEE (reference sequence). The CDR3 is 15 amino acids.